One and the same sample provided the 28 T cell receptor beta chains below, sequenced in a study of T cell repertoires in cytomegalovirus infection. TCRdb re-called the reads with MiXCR, one entry per CDR3 protein. The table includes 800,000 to 950,000 distinct CDR3 sequences, approximately 29% detected once. Their target antigens are unknown. This material consisted of cultured CD8+ T cells from PBMCs, taken from culture after CMV antigen stimulation. The receptor set was obtained from a human donor in good health (CMV status not recorded). Some clones in this sample may be carry-over from other donors' samples.

The table lists this clonotype with a few counts. This chain uses TRBV27 with TRBJ2-3; 9 bases align to TRBD2. The CDR3 length is 16 residues. The V gene's germline CDR1 is MNHEY and CDR2 SMNVEV (reference sequence). Unmatched junction bases numbered 8, after V lost 5 bases and J lost 2 bases. This CDR3 is CASSLRLAGVTDTQYF. The CDR3 DNA reads as TGTGCCAGCAGTCTCCGTTTAGCGGGGGTCACAGATACGCAGTATTTT.

Turning to this clonotype: A read error may be the cause here, since a much bigger clone is one base away. DNA for the CDR3: TGTGTCAGCAGCTTTAGCGGGGGGCCTAAGGATACGCAGTATTTT. Translation gives CVSSFSGGPKDTQYF. The rearrangement joins TRBV7-2 to TRBJ2-3, with TRBD2 matching 10 bases. Germline CDR1 SGHTA, CDR2 FQGNSA. This CDR3 comprises 15 residues. The variable domain in full, completed from reference TRBV7-2 and TRBJ2-3, reads GAGVSQSPSNKVTEKGKDVELRCDPISGHTALYWYRQSLGQGLEFLIYFQGNSAPDKSGLPSDRFSAERTGGSVSTLTIQRTQQEDSAVYLCVSSFSGGPKDTQYFGPGTRLTVL.

The CDR3 sequence is CASSQEGRGNEQYF. The DNA for the CDR3 is TGTGCCAGCAGCCAAGAGGGCAGGGGAAACGAGCAGTACTTC. This chain uses TRBV3-1 with TRBJ2-7; D may be TRBD1 (6 bases). The V and J ends lost 0 bases and 5 bases respectively, with 11 bases between them. CDR1 and CDR2 from the germline V gene are LGHDT and YNNKEL (reference sequence). The CDR3 sequence is 14 residues long.

In this sample, this clonotype turned up a few times. The rearrangement links TRBV5-6 to TRBJ1-2; tentative D call: TRBD1 (5 bases). CDR1 and CDR2 (germline): SGHDT, YYEEEE. The CDR3 covers 14 residues. With 2 bases removed from V and 4 bases from J, the gap between germline ends came to 12 bases. The CDR3 sequence: CASSFYRDFYGYTF. In DNA, the CDR3 is TGTGCCAGCAGCTTTTACCGGGACTTCTATGGCTACACCTTC. Full variable domain (outside the CDR3, taken from reference TRBV5-6 and TRBJ1-2): DAGVTQSPTHLIKTRGQQVTLRCSPKSGHDTVSWYQQALGQGPQFIFQYYEEEERQRGNFPDRFSGHQFPNYSSELNVNALLLGDSALYLCASSFYRDFYGYTFGSGTRLTVV.

V usage is TRBV7-9 and J usage is TRBJ2-5; D possibly uses TRBD1 or TRBD2 (5 bases each). Trimming left V 5 bases short and J 3 bases short, with 22 bases between. The length of the CDR3 is 17 residues. Germline V gene data show CDR1 as SEHNR and CDR2 as FQNEAQ (reference sequence). CDR3: CASSTSRTRAGEETQYF. The CDR3 bases are TGTGCCAGCAGCACCTCCCGGACACGGGCGGGCGAAGAGACCCAGTACTTC.

This chain links TRBV6-5 with TRBJ2-1; a weak D match, TRBD1 (5 bases). The CDR3 runs to 14 residues. Germline CDR1 and CDR2: MNHEY and SVGAGI. Trimming cost V 3 bases and J 10 bases, with 16 bases left between them. CDR3 in amino acids: CASSYQPGFWEQFF. The CDR3 coding sequence is TGTGCCAGCAGTTATCAACCAGGGTTTTGGGAGCAGTTCTTC.

The genes are TRBV28 and TRBJ2-3; D may be TRBD1 (6 bases). Trimming removed 0 bases at V and 3 bases at J, with 10 bases between. The CDR3 has 15 residues. From germline, CDR1 is MDHEN and CDR2 SYDVKM. The CDR3 sequence is CASSLWDRQTDTQYF. The CDR3 DNA is TGTGCCAGCAGTTTATGGGACAGACAAACAGATACGCAGTATTTT.

The chain combines TRBV6-2 or TRBV6-3 with TRBJ1-3; D is ambiguous. The germline V gene has CDR1 MNHEY and CDR2 SVGEGT. V shed 0 bases and J shed 8 bases, with 11 bases lying between them. This CDR3 is built from 14 residues. The CDR3 is CASSYSIVLDTIYF. For the CDR3, the DNA is TGTGCCAGCAGTTACTCGATCGTCCTGGACACCATATATTTT.

This clonotype was detected ten times or more. The gene calls are TRBV7-8 and TRBJ2-3; 13 nucleotides agree with TRBD2. The length of the CDR3 is 18 residues. After removal of 5 bases from V and 2 bases from J, the junction contained 10 bases not matched to a gene. In germline, CDR1 is SGHVS, CDR2 FQNEAQ. In nucleotides, the CDR3 is TGTGCCAGCAGCGGCCGACTAGCGGGGGGACGGATCACAGATACGCAGTATTTT. This gives the protein CASSGRLAGGRITDTQYF.

This rearrangement joins TRBV6-5 to TRBJ2-5; D unclear. The V gene's germline CDR1 is MNHEY and CDR2 SVGAGI. The CDR3 runs 17 residues. Deletions cut 10 bases from V and 0 bases from J, with 24 bases between. As DNA, the CDR3 is TGTGCCACCACAGATAGATTCAAGACACTGTACCAAGAGACCCAGTACTTC. Residues: CATTDRFKTLYQETQYF.

The J gene is TRBJ1-5, the V gene TRBV7-9; TRBD1 might be the D (6 bases). Looked up from germline, CDR1 is SEHNR and CDR2 is FQNEAQ (reference sequence). The CDR3 is 18 amino acids. V shed 2 bases and J shed 5 bases, with 22 bases lying between them. This CDR3 is CASSLPFDRPSRDQPQHF. The DNA for the CDR3 is TGTGCCAGCAGCTTACCCTTCGACAGGCCGTCTCGGGATCAGCCCCAGCATTTT.

This clonotype was counted only a few times. The gene calls are TRBV4-1 and TRBJ1-2; D is uncertain. The V end lost 4 bases, the J end lost 0 bases, and 12 bases lay between the germline ends. Per the germline V gene, CDR1 is MGHRA and CDR2 is YSYEKL. This CDR3 is 15 amino acids long. CDR3 DNA: TGCGCCAGCAGCCCCGGGCCGGTTACTAACTATGGCTACACCTTC. Translated: CASSPGPVTNYGYTF.

This chain links TRBV14 with TRBJ2-1; D remains ambiguous. Looked up from germline, CDR1 is SGHDN and CDR2 is FVKESK. Trimming stripped 3 bases from V and 5 bases from J, with 8 bases between. This CDR3 has 13 residues. CDR3 nucleotide sequence: TGTGCCAGCAGCCACCTATGGGACAATGAGCAGTTCTTC. It encodes CASSHLWDNEQFF.

The rearrangement joins TRBV25-1 to TRBJ2-1, with 8 bases matching TRBD1. The CDR3 has 16 amino acids. Germline V gene lookup returns CDR1 MGHDK and CDR2 SYGVNS. V shed 6 bases, J shed 9 bases, and the junction held 16 bases outside the gene matches. DNA of the CDR3: TGTGCCAGCAGAAGAGGTGTAGGACAGGGCGTCGGTGAGCAGTTCTTC. Encoded protein: CASRRGVGQGVGEQFF. The full variable domain, its missing parts supplied by reference TRBV25-1 and TRBJ2-1, is EADIYQTPRYLVIGTGKKITLECSQTMGHDKMYWYQQDPGMELHLIHYSYGVNSTEKGDLSSESTVSRIRTEHFPLTLESARPSHTSQYLCASRRGVGQGVGEQFFGPGTRLTVL.

This sequence joins TRBV28 and TRBJ2-1, with D possibly matching TRBD2 (7 bases). Deletions cut 1 base from V and 4 bases from J, with 14 bases between. Germline assignment: CDR1 MDHEN and CDR2 SYDVKM. The CDR3 is made up of 16 amino acids. The chain's CDR3 is CASSLSRGGKYNEQFF. The CDR3 DNA reads TGTGCCAGCAGTTTATCGAGGGGGGGCAAATACAATGAGCAGTTCTTC.

This clonotype has a count of ten or more. The V call is TRBV20-1, the J call TRBJ2-7, with 8 bases aligning to TRBD1. The germline V gene encodes CDR1 DFQATT and CDR2 SNEGSKA (reference sequence). V lost 0 bases to trimming and J lost 5 bases; unmatched junction nucleotides: 9. The CDR3 has 15 residues. The CDR3 bases are TGCAGTGCTAGAGATATTTATCAGGGGGCCCACGAGCAGTACTTC. It is translated as CSARDIYQGAHEQYF.

This clonotype was seen only a few times. V gene TRBV7-9 combines with J gene TRBJ1-4; no clear D gene. Trimming cost V 5 bases and J 7 bases, with 17 bases left between them. Germline values: CDR1 SEHNR, CDR2 FQNEAQ (reference sequence). The CDR3 spans 15 residues. CDR3 DNA: TGTGCCAGCAGCGATAATACGGACCGACGTGAAAAACTGTTTTTT. The encoded protein is CASSDNTDRREKLFF.

This clonotype was detected many times. The rearrangement uses TRBV7-2 and TRBJ1-6; the D gene is possibly TRBD1 (6 bases). The CDR3 is 16 residues long. V lost 1 base and J 10 bases, leaving 17 bases between the germline ends. Germline V gives CDR1 SGHTA, CDR2 FQGNSA. Written as DNA, the CDR3 is TGTGCCAGCAGCTTAGTACCCTGGGGGGCTAAATCACCCCTCCACTTT. Amino acid sequence: CASSLVPWGAKSPLHF.

J is TRBJ1-5 and V is TRBV19; D remains ambiguous. The CDR3 sequence is 14 residues long. V lost 1 base to trimming and J lost 5 bases, with 9 bases between them. From germline, CDR1 is LNHDA and CDR2 SQIVND (reference sequence). The CDR3, as DNA: TGTGCCAGTAGTATAGGACAAAGGGATCAGCCCCAGCATTTT. It codes for CASSIGQRDQPQHF.

The V call is TRBV6-6, the J call TRBJ1-1, with D tentatively TRBD1 (6 bases). V lost 1 base and J 1 base, leaving 10 bases between the germline ends. CDR3 length: 15 amino acids. Germline CDR1 MNHNY, CDR2 SVGAGI (reference sequence). CDR3 loop: CASSYLGHQNTEAFF. CDR3 nucleotide sequence: TGTGCCAGCAGTTACTTGGGACACCAGAACACTGAAGCTTTCTTT.

The chain is built from TRBV12-3 or TRBV12-4 and TRBJ1-3; no clear D. The CDR3 totals 16 residues. Trimming pared 0 bases from V and 4 bases from J, leaving 13 bases between. For the CDR3, the DNA is TGTGCCAGCAGTTTAGCGGCCCCTGAGCTGGGAAACACCATATATTTT. This translates into CASSLAAPELGNTIYF.

This clonotype showed up just a few times. The chain uses TRBV7-4 and TRBJ1-1; 7 bases match TRBD1. Losses at the gene ends were 4 bases for V and 10 bases for J; bases not matched to a gene: 18. The CDR3 loop spans 16 amino acids. Germline CDR1 and CDR2: SGHVT and SQSDAQ. Here the CDR3 DNA reads TGTGCCAGCAGCTCAAACATACAGGGGCCCCAAGAGAGAGCTTTCTTT. Protein sequence: CASSSNIQGPQERAFF.

Comments on this clonotype: This could be a read error, since a much larger clone is one nucleotide away. This chain links TRBV7-9 with TRBJ2-3, with D unresolved. Germline CDR1 reads SEHNR; CDR2 reads FQNEAQ (reference sequence). This CDR3 is built from 14 residues. Trimming took 2 bases from V and 4 from J, leaving 10 bases between them. CDR3 sequence reads: CASSLRFTADTQYF. The CDR3 region has the DNA TGTGCCAGCAGCTTAAGGTTTACGGCAGATACGCAGTATTTT.

The chain employs TRBV29-1 and TRBJ1-1, with no clear D. Germline values: CDR1 SQVTM, CDR2 ANQGSEA. This CDR3 region has 12 residues. V was shortened by 5 bases and J by 3 bases, with 10 bases between the two germline ends. CDR3 bases: TGCAGCGTTCCCGGATGGGACACTGAAGCTTTCTTT. As protein: CSVPGWDTEAFF.

In this sample, this clonotype turned up many times. The CDR3 reads CASSLVGTDLKGYTF. CDR3 coding DNA: TGCGCCAGCAGCTTGGTAGGGACAGACCTTAAGGGCTACACCTTC. This chain uses TRBV5-1 with TRBJ1-2; 7 bases agree with TRBD1. The V segment lost 0 bases and the J segment 8 bases; nucleotides outside the gene matches: 10. Germline V CDR1 and CDR2: SGHRS, YFSETQ. The CDR3 length is 15 residues.

This clonotype was seen more than once but under ten times. This chain connects TRBV7-6 to TRBJ2-7, with no clear D. The CDR3 loop spans 13 amino acids. The V end was cut by 4 bases, the J end by 1 base, with 8 bases between. Germline V gene lookup returns CDR1 SGHVS and CDR2 FNYEAQ. In DNA, the CDR3 is TGTGCCAGCAGCTGGTTGGCGTCCTACGAGCAGTACTTC. This codes for CASSWLASYEQYF.

At least ten counts were recorded for this clonotype. This chain links TRBV7-6 with TRBJ2-2; perhaps TRBD1 as D (6 bases). CDR1 and CDR2 from the germline V gene are SGHVS and FNYEAQ. The CDR3 length is 15 residues. Trimming stripped 5 bases from V and 1 base from J, with 11 bases between. CDR3 amino acids: CASSQQGQNTGELFF. The CDR3 DNA sequence: TGTGCCAGCAGCCAACAGGGACAGAACACCGGGGAGCTGTTTTTT.

This chain joins TRBV19 and TRBJ1-1; D perhaps matches TRBD1 (6 bases). The germline V and J ends were trimmed by 2 bases and 1 base, with 8 bases remaining between them. Germline lookup yields CDR1 LNHDA and CDR2 SQIVND (reference sequence). This CDR3 is built from 14 residues. The CDR3 sequence is CASSIIQGNTEAFF. CDR3 DNA: TGTGCCAGTAGTATAATACAGGGGAACACTGAAGCTTTCTTT.